This is a list of T cell receptor beta chains from one sample in a study of cytomegalovirus exposure and HLA in healthy donors. The assay was immunoSEQ multiplex PCR, and TCRdb's table has in-frame clones only and misses some. This specimen shows some 200,000 clones; the ten leading clones hold almost 0.75%. Sequencing was done on a sample of PBMCs. These TCRs come from a boy younger than 18 in good health and CMV-seronegative. Both conserved end residues are part of each CDR3. The D gene is left open where the match is weak.

CDR3 length	D gene	V gene	J gene	CDR3 protein	CDR3 DNA
15	TRBD2	TRBV7-2	TRBJ2-7	CASSLEAGVSYEQYF	TGTGCCAGCAGCTTAGAAGCGGGGGTCTCCTACGAGCAGTACTTC
17	.	TRBV12-5	TRBJ2-2	CASGLVQISGDTGELFF	TGTGCTAGTGGTTTGGTACAAATTTCGGGGGACACCGGGGAGCTGTTTTTT
13	.	TRBV27	TRBJ1-2	CASSAVGSYGYTF	TGTGCCAGCAGCGCAGTCGGGAGCTATGGCTACACCTTC
17	TRBD1	TRBV7-3	TRBJ1-1	CASSPYGTGKMNTEAFF	TGTGCCAGCAGCCCCTACGGGACAGGGAAAATGAACACTGAAGCTTTCTTT
14	TRBD1	TRBV5-1	TRBJ2-7	CASSSGDRAYEQYF	TGCGCCAGCAGCTCGGGGGACAGGGCCTACGAGCAGTACTTC
15	.	TRBV6-5	TRBJ1-1	CASSQAGGMNTEAFF	TGTGCCAGCAGTCAGGCGGGGGGGATGAACACTGAAGCTTTCTTT
17	.	TRBV18	TRBJ1-5	CASSPSLRTVPYQPQHF	TGTGCCAGCTCACCCAGCCTCCGGACAGTCCCCTATCAGCCCCAGCATTTT
13	TRBD1	TRBV6-1	TRBJ2-1	CASLTIQGVQSFF	TGTGCCAGCCTTACTATCCAGGGGGTGCAATCCTTCTTC
12	.	TRBV7-9	TRBJ1-5	CASSQAPQPQHF	TGTGCCAGCAGCCAAGCCCCACAGCCCCAGCATTTT
16	.	TRBV19	TRBJ1-2	CASSKQSQGAGYGYTF	TGTGCCAGTAGCAAACAATCTCAAGGTGCGGGCTATGGCTACACCTTC
15	.	TRBV15	TRBJ2-5	CATSRDGWGLETQYF	TGTGCCACCAGCAGAGATGGCTGGGGCCTGGAGACCCAGTACTTC
15	.	TRBV18	TRBJ1-1	CASSPNSRGGTEAFF	TGTGCCAGCTCACCAAACAGCAGGGGTGGGACTGAAGCTTTCTTT
15	.	TRBV7-6	TRBJ1-2	CASSLEADSNYGYTF	TGTGCCAGCAGCTTAGAGGCGGATTCTAACTATGGCTACACCTTC
13	.	TRBV4-1	TRBJ1-1	CASSPRVNTEAFF	TGCGCCAGCAGCCCCCGGGTGAACACTGAAGCTTTCTTT
14	.	TRBV7-2	TRBJ2-2	CASSSRTGRGELFF	TGTGCCAGCAGTTCAAGAACAGGGCGCGGGGAGCTGTTTTTT
14	.	TRBV30	TRBJ1-1	CAWNVMGGSTEAFF	TGTGCCTGGAATGTCATGGGGGGGAGCACTGAAGCTTTCTTT
14	.	TRBV5-8	TRBJ1-2	CASSLVGRNYGYTF	TGTGCCAGCAGCTTGGTTGGGCGCAACTATGGCTACACCTTC
12	.	TRBV5-6	TRBJ2-5	CASNQMEETQYF	TGTGCCAGCAACCAGATGGAAGAGACCCAGTACTTC
15	TRBD2	TRBV9	TRBJ2-1	CASSASGSSYNEQFF	TGTGCCAGCAGCGCTAGCGGTAGCTCCTACAATGAGCAGTTCTTC
17	.	TRBV29-1	TRBJ1-6	CSVEIVRVTIYNSPLHF	TGCAGCGTTGAGATCGTCAGGGTAACGATCTATAATTCACCCCTCCACTTT
14	TRBD1	TRBV30	TRBJ2-5	CAWSLGTGQETQYF	TGTGCCTGGAGCCTGGGGACAGGCCAAGAGACCCAGTACTTC
13	.	TRBV19	TRBJ1-2	CASSQGFNYGYTF	TGTGCCAGTTCTCAGGGTTTCAACTATGGCTACACCTTC
15	.	TRBV19	TRBJ1-1	CASMRSPGVGTEAFF	TGTGCCAGTATGAGATCACCCGGAGTAGGTACTGAAGCTTTCTTT
17	TRBD2	TRBV7-2	TRBJ2-5	CASSGRLAGGLGETQYF	TGTGCCAGCAGCGGCAGACTAGCGGGGGGGCTGGGAGAGACCCAGTACTTC
20	TRBD2	TRBV11-2	TRBJ2-1	CASSLEFSGDYTGFYNEQFF	TGTGCCAGCAGCTTAGAGTTTAGCGGGGATTATACAGGATTTTACAATGAGCAGTTCTTC
15	.	TRBV7-2	TRBJ2-7	CASSVQDISSYEQYF	TGTGCCAGCAGCGTACAGGACATTAGCTCCTACGAGCAGTACTTC
17	TRBD2	TRBV11-2	TRBJ2-5	CASSPPGGSPTAETQYF	TGTGCCAGCAGCCCCCCGGGGGGGTCCCCGACGGCAGAGACCCAGTACTTC
16	TRBD2	TRBV27	TRBJ2-7	CASSSLPPTSGYEQYF	TGTGCCAGCAGTTCACTCCCTCCTACTAGCGGCTACGAGCAGTACTTC
11	.	TRBV30	TRBJ2-7	CAGNAGREQYF	TGTGCCGGGAACGCAGGGCGAGAGCAGTACTTC
18	TRBD1	TRBV5-1	TRBJ2-6	CASSLAGGRPSGANVLTF	TGCGCCAGCAGCTTGGCAGGGGGCAGGCCCTCTGGGGCCAACGTCCTGACTTTC
15	TRBD2	TRBV2	TRBJ2-7	CASRLEAGVAYEQYF	TGTGCCAGCAGACTTGAAGCGGGGGTGGCCTACGAGCAGTACTTC
14	.	TRBV19	TRBJ1-6	CASSITGRDSPLHF	TGTGCCAGTAGTATAACGGGCAGGGATTCACCCCTCCACTTT
16	.	TRBV11-2	TRBJ2-7	CASSPPWGRATYEQYF	TGTGCCAGCAGCCCTCCTTGGGGGCGAGCAACCTACGAGCAGTACTTC
12	.	TRBV9	TRBJ2-7	CASSVDGDEQYF	TGTGCCAGCAGCGTAGATGGAGACGAGCAGTACTTC
13	.	TRBV28	TRBJ2-1	CASSLWGRGEQFF	TGTGCCAGCAGTTTATGGGGTAGGGGTGAGCAGTTCTTC
15	.	TRBV5-1	TRBJ2-2	CASSLGQGDTGELFF	TGCGCCAGCAGCTTAGGGCAGGGTGACACCGGGGAGCTGTTTTTT
14	.	TRBV6-5	TRBJ1-4	CASSWGGTNEKLFF	TGTGCCAGCAGTTGGGGCGGCACTAATGAAAAACTGTTTTTT
15	TRBD1	TRBV5-8	TRBJ2-3	CASSLQGRNTDTQYF	TGTGCCAGCAGCCTACAGGGGAGAAACACAGATACGCAGTATTTT
14	.	TRBV19	TRBJ1-6	CASSGRQGTSPLHF	TGTGCCAGTTCCGGTAGGCAGGGGACTTCACCCCTCCACTTT
17	.	TRBV28	TRBJ1-5	CASSFFSGTYSNQPQHF	TGTGCCAGCAGTTTTTTCTCAGGGACTTATAGCAATCAGCCCCAGCATTTT
14	TRBD1	TRBV5-1	TRBJ1-4	CASSDRTGGEKLFF	TGCGCCAGCAGCGATCGGACAGGGGGAGAAAAACTGTTTTTT
15	.	TRBV7-2	TRBJ1-5	CASSIAWGTNQPQHF	TGTGCCAGCAGCATAGCATGGGGGACAAATCAGCCCCAGCATTTT
17	.	TRBV7-8	TRBJ1-1	CASSRAARGLPNTEAFF	TGTGCCAGCAGTAGGGCCGCAAGGGGCCTACCGAACACTGAAGCTTTCTTT
15	TRBD1	TRBV9	TRBJ1-3	CASSAGQGRVGTIYF	TGTGCCAGCAGCGCGGGACAGGGAAGAGTTGGCACCATATATTTT
12	TRBD1	TRBV11-3	TRBJ2-6	CASPTGDRVLTF	TGTGCCAGCCCGACAGGGGACCGAGTCCTGACTTTC
14	.	TRBV7-9	TRBJ2-2	CASSFQGSTGELFF	TGTGCCAGCAGCTTTCAGGGCTCCACCGGGGAGCTGTTTTTT
14	.	TRBV19	TRBJ1-1	CASRDQRRGTEAFF	TGTGCCAGTAGGGACCAACGGCGGGGCACTGAAGCTTTCTTT
18	TRBD2	TRBV4-1	TRBJ2-5	CASSQDPPGTSIRETQYF	TGCGCCAGCAGCCAAGACCCACCCGGGACTAGCATCCGGGAGACCCAGTACTTC
16	.	TRBV4-1	TRBJ1-1	CASSSQEREKNTEAFF	TGCGCCAGCAGCTCACAAGAGCGGGAGAAGAACACTGAAGCTTTCTTT
16	TRBD1	TRBV7-2	TRBJ2-3	CASRPRDSSPTDTQYF	TGTGCCAGCAGGCCCCGGGACAGTAGCCCCACAGATACGCAGTATTTT
12	.	TRBV25-1	TRBJ1-2	CASSDNQSGYTF	TGTGCCAGCAGCGACAATCAATCTGGCTACACCTTC
15	TRBD2	TRBV7-9	TRBJ2-1	CASTVLLAAYNEQFF	TGTGCCAGCACCGTCTTGCTAGCGGCATACAATGAGCAGTTCTTC
17	TRBD1	TRBV25-1	TRBJ2-5	CASSQSPGTAYQETQYF	TGTGCCAGCAGTCAATCTCCCGGGACAGCGTACCAAGAGACCCAGTACTTC
16	.	TRBV19	TRBJ2-6	CASRTTEFAGANVLTF	TGTGCCAGTAGGACTACCGAGTTCGCTGGGGCCAACGTCCTGACTTTC
16	TRBD1	TRBV7-8	TRBJ1-4	CASSLVAGTGDEKLFF	TGTGCCAGCAGCTTAGTGGCGGGGACAGGGGATGAAAAACTGTTTTTT